The 26 T cell receptor beta chains presented below share a single source sample, sequenced in a study of T cell repertoires in cytomegalovirus infection. TCRdb reprocessed the reads via MiXCR and lists one record per CDR3 protein. The sample yields around 770,000 distinct CDR3 sequences, just under 30% seen once. Their recognized antigens are unknown. The source material was cultured CD8+ T cells from PBMCs, sampled from culture after CMV antigen stimulation. All receptors come from a human donor in good health (CMV status not recorded). Some clones in this sample may be carry-over from other donors' samples.

This clonotype was seen more than once but under ten times. V gene TRBV3-1 combines with J gene TRBJ1-4; D gene ambiguous. The CDR3 runs 12 residues. Deletions cut 3 bases from V and 9 bases from J, with 8 bases between. The germline V gene has CDR1 LGHDT and CDR2 YNNKEL (reference sequence). CDR3 protein: CASSQDPKKLFF. The CDR3, as DNA: TGTGCCAGCAGCCAGGACCCCAAAAAACTGTTTTTT.

The chain recombines TRBV10-3 with TRBJ2-7, with 7 positions matching TRBD2. This CDR3 spans 15 amino acids. From germline, CDR1 is ENHRY and CDR2 SYGVKD. The V segment lost 4 bases and the J segment 2 bases; nucleotides outside the gene matches: 8. CDR3 in amino acids: CAISGYGAGAYEQYF. The CDR3 DNA reads TGTGCCATCAGTGGTTACGGGGCGGGGGCCTACGAGCAGTACTTC.

This clonotype has a handful of counts. The rearrangement joins TRBV7-9 to TRBJ1-5, with D maybe TRBD1 (6 bases). CDR3 length: 14 amino acids. The germline CDR1 and CDR2 sequences are SEHNR and FQNEAQ (reference sequence). The V end was cut by 5 bases, the J end by 3 bases, with 11 bases between. CDR3 nucleotide sequence: TGTGCCAGCAGCGAAGGACAGTACAATCAGCCCCAGCATTTT. Translating gives CASSEGQYNQPQHF.

This clonotype was recorded at least ten times. The gene calls are TRBV5-1 and TRBJ1-5; TRBD1 agrees at 9 bases. V was clipped by 0 bases and J by 5 bases; unmatched bases: 3. Looked up from germline, CDR1 is SGHRS and CDR2 is YFSETQ. This CDR3 has 15 amino acids. The CDR3 protein is CASSLGTGEDQPQHF. The CDR3 bases are TGCGCCAGCAGCTTGGGGACAGGGGAGGATCAGCCCCAGCATTTT.

The V call is TRBV12-3 or TRBV12-4, the J call TRBJ2-7; 13 bases match TRBD2. J was trimmed by 3 bases and V by 2 bases; bases with no gene match: 7. The CDR3 sequence is 17 residues long. Written as DNA, the CDR3 is TGTGCCAGCAGTTTATCCCGACTAGCGGGGGGTTACTACGAGCAGTACTTC. As protein: CASSLSRLAGGYYEQYF.

This clonotype was seen a few times. The J gene is TRBJ1-5, the V gene TRBV5-6; D unclear. Trimming left V 0 bases short and J 12 bases short, with 10 bases between. Looked up from germline, CDR1 is SGHDT and CDR2 is YYEEEE. CDR3 length equals 12 residues. The CDR3 spells CASSLGASVQHF. The CDR3, as DNA: TGTGCCAGCAGCTTGGGGGCTTCTGTCCAGCATTTT.

This clonotype was counted a few times. The chain carries TRBV6-2 or TRBV6-3 and TRBJ1-1; D might be TRBD1 (5 bases). The CDR3 has 17 residues. The germline V and J ends were trimmed by 0 bases and 3 bases, with 17 bases remaining between them. Germline CDR1 reads MNHEY; CDR2 reads SVGEGT. This chain's CDR3 is CASSYSGGIGGYTEAFF. The CDR3 coding sequence is TGTGCCAGCAGTTACTCCGGGGGAATTGGAGGGTACACTGAAGCTTTCTTT.

The chain is built from TRBV6-5 and TRBJ1-1; 7 nucleotides align to TRBD1. The CDR3 contains 15 residues. Trimming cost V 4 bases and J 3 bases; bases outside gene matches: 8. The V gene's germline CDR1 is MNHEY and CDR2 SVGAGI. DNA for the CDR3: TGTGCCAGCAGTTGGGCAGGGGGTGAGTACACTGAAGCTTTCTTT. Amino acids: CASSWAGGEYTEAFF.

This chain joins TRBV14 and TRBJ2-1; 10 bases line up with TRBD2. Germline lookup yields CDR1 SGHDN and CDR2 FVKESK. V dropped 1 base and J dropped 12; count of bases not matched to a gene: 12. This CDR3 comprises 16 residues. The CDR3 spells CASSQVLSGGALGQFF. The CDR3 bases are TGTGCCAGCAGCCAAGTTTTGAGCGGGGGGGCCCTAGGGCAGTTCTTC.

J is TRBJ2-7 and V is TRBV7-6, with D perhaps TRBD1 (6 bases). From germline, CDR1 is SGHVS and CDR2 FNYEAQ. V lost 1 base and J lost 2, with 12 bases in between. The CDR3 spans 15 residues. The CDR3 sequence: CASSLEGGDTYEQYF. The CDR3 bases are TGTGCCAGCAGCTTAGAGGGTGGGGACACCTACGAGCAGTACTTC.

The V gene is TRBV6-6, the J gene TRBJ2-7, with D possibly being TRBD2 (7 bases). The V end lost 3 bases, the J end lost 3 bases, and 12 bases lay between the germline ends. Germline values: CDR1 MNHNY, CDR2 SVGAGI (reference sequence). The CDR3 has 14 residues. In nucleotides, the CDR3 is TGTGCCAGCAGTTATGGGGGGGCCGACTACGAGCAGTACTTC. This translates into CASSYGGADYEQYF.

The chain has TRBV7-9 and TRBJ2-1; the D gene is possibly TRBD1 (5 bases). CDR1 is SEHNR, CDR2 FQNEAQ, per germline (reference sequence). V lost 5 bases, J lost 6 bases, and 11 bases lay in between. The CDR3 loop spans 13 amino acids. CDR3 nucleotide sequence: TGTGCCAGCAGCGTCGACAGAAGCAATGAGCAGTTCTTC. Translating gives CASSVDRSNEQFF.

V is TRBV7-9 and J is TRBJ2-7; the D is unclear. V was shortened by 1 base and J by 6 bases, with 10 bases between the two germline ends. The CDR3 has 13 residues. In germline, CDR1 is SEHNR, CDR2 FQNEAQ (reference sequence). The CDR3 coding sequence is TGTGCCAGCAGCTTAGGCGTAAAGCGCGAGCAGTACGTC. Its translation is CASSLGVKREQYV.

This clonotype turned up a few times. The CDR3: CASSSAARSTYTEAFF. The CDR3 nucleotides read TGTGCCAGCAGCTCCGCCGCCAGGAGCACTTACACTGAAGCTTTCTTT. This rearrangement joins TRBV7-6 to TRBJ1-1; D gene unclear. V lost 4 bases and J lost 3, with 18 bases in between. Germline values: CDR1 SGHVS, CDR2 FNYEAQ. This CDR3 region has 16 residues.

The chain combines TRBV20-1 with TRBJ2-7; TRBD1 matches at 12 bases. Germline V gene sequence: CDR1 DFQATT, CDR2 SNEGSKA (reference sequence). This CDR3 is built from 17 residues. Losses at the gene ends were 0 bases for V and 2 bases for J; bases not matched to a gene: 8. CDR3 nucleotides: TGCAGTGCTAGAGATACTGGGACAGGGGGCTTCCCCTACGAGCAGTACGTC. It yields the protein CSARDTGTGGFPYEQYV.

This clonotype was seen only a few times. V and J are TRBV6-1 and TRBJ1-1, with 8 nucleotides matching TRBD1. The CDR3 sequence is 15 residues long. The V and J ends lost 8 bases and 1 base, in that order; junction bases with no gene match: 9. Germline V gene lookup returns CDR1 MNHNS and CDR2 SASEGT. The CDR3 region has the DNA TGTGCCAGCCCTCCCAGACAGGGGCGGAACACTGAAGCTTTCTTT. Residues: CASPPRQGRNTEAFF.

The chain employs TRBV7-9 and TRBJ2-3; 8 bases align to TRBD1. CDR1 and CDR2 from the germline V gene are SEHNR and FQNEAQ (reference sequence). There are 18 residues in the CDR3. J was trimmed by 3 bases and V by 5 bases; bases with no gene match: 16. CDR3 amino acids: CASSGQGFTPEGTDTQYF. DNA for the CDR3: TGTGCCAGCAGCGGACAGGGTTTCACCCCGGAAGGGACAGATACGCAGTATTTT.

This chain joins TRBV6-8 and TRBJ2-3; D perhaps matches TRBD1 (5 bases). V was shortened by 0 bases and J by 6 bases, with 10 bases between the two germline ends. CDR1 is MNHGY, CDR2 SAAAGT, per germline. This CDR3 has 14 residues. The CDR3 nucleotides read TGTGCCAGCAGTTACTCGAATAGGGGTGATACGCAGTATTTT. Residues: CASSYSNRGDTQYF.

This clonotype has at least ten counts. The genes are TRBV7-9 and TRBJ1-1; TRBD1 matches 7 bases. The CDR3 has 15 residues. V lost 5 bases, J lost 1 base, and 7 bases stayed unmatched. CDR1 is SEHNR, CDR2 FQNEAQ, per germline (reference sequence). The CDR3 here is CASSTGQSQNTEAFF. CDR3 coding DNA: TGTGCCAGCAGCACGGGACAGTCCCAGAACACTGAAGCTTTCTTT.

This sequence joins TRBV7-2 and TRBJ1-6; 9 nucleotides line up with TRBD1. CDR3 length: 15 residues. CDR1 SGHTA and CDR2 FQGNSA come from the germline V gene. Trimming removed 5 bases from V and 7 bases from J; junction bases left unmatched: 6. CDR3 sequence (DNA): TGTGCCAGCAGCCACCAGACAGGGGGGAATTCACCCCTCCACTTT. Amino acids: CASSHQTGGNSPLHF.

This chain connects TRBV7-8 to TRBJ1-2; D perhaps matches TRBD1 (5 bases). Trimming cost V 5 bases and J 5 bases, with 18 bases left between them. Germline CDR1 reads SGHVS; CDR2 reads FQNEAQ. This CDR3 contains 15 residues. DNA of the CDR3: TGTGCCAGCAGCCCCAGGAGGGGTTACGGGTATGGCTACACCTTC. This sequence encodes CASSPRRGYGYGYTF.

Many counts were recorded for this clonotype. The J gene is TRBJ1-2, the V gene TRBV7-8; possibly TRBD1 for D (5 bases). Germline values: CDR1 SGHVS, CDR2 FQNEAQ. The CDR3 is made up of 15 amino acids. V was clipped by 7 bases and J by 2 bases, with 17 bases between them. CDR3 amino acids: CASTRRGRENYGYTF. The CDR3 DNA sequence: TGTGCCAGCACCCGACGCGGCAGGGAGAACTATGGCTACACCTTC.

The chain links TRBV12-3 or TRBV12-4 to TRBJ2-2; D remains unclear. This CDR3 has 14 residues. V lost 6 bases and J 1 base, leaving 9 bases between the germline ends. The CDR3 DNA sequence: TGTGCCAGCAGACCTACAGTGAACACCGGGGAGCTGTTTTTT. Translation gives CASRPTVNTGELFF.

The rearrangement links TRBV4-3 to TRBJ2-5; 11 bases line up with TRBD1. The CDR3 sequence is 16 residues long. The trim removed 0 bases at V and 5 bases at J, leaving 5 bases unmatched. Looked up from germline, CDR1 is LGHNA and CDR2 is YSLEER. The CDR3 nucleotides read TGCGCCAGCAGCCAAGATGGGACAGGGGGGGGTGAGACCCAGTACTTC. Translated: CASSQDGTGGGETQYF.

This clonotype was counted a few times. CDR3 sequence reads: CAISESAVNGGQVPGNTIYF. The CDR3 region has the DNA TGTGCCATCAGTGAGTCGGCCGTGAATGGAGGGCAGGTCCCTGGAAACACCATATATTTT. The chain uses TRBV10-3 and TRBJ1-3; D is ambiguous. The CDR3 sequence is 20 residues long. The V and J ends lost 0 bases and 2 bases respectively, with 23 bases between them. In germline, CDR1 is ENHRY, CDR2 SYGVKD.

The genes are TRBV7-9 and TRBJ2-6, with 8 positions matching TRBD2. The ends lost 1 base at V and 0 bases at J; junction bases unmatched: 14. CDR3 length: 21 amino acids. Germline V gene data show CDR1 as SEHNR and CDR2 as FQNEAQ (reference sequence). The CDR3 DNA sequence: TGTGCCAGCAGCTTAGATAGGCTAGCGGGCGAATATAACTCTGGGGCCAACGTCCTGACTTTC. It codes for CASSLDRLAGEYNSGANVLTF.